This entry lists 20 T cell receptor beta chains sequenced from one sample in a study of blood T cells in healthy people across ages. For the second PCR, which ran for about 7 to 11 cycles, a sample-barcoded 5' primer and a J-beta primer mix were used. TCRdb re-called the 5' RACE reads through MiXCR, storing one row per CDR3 protein. The repertoire holds some 710,000 distinct CDR3 sequences, with about 24% as singletons. The sequenced sample was blood. Receptor source: a man aged 65 to 85 in good health.

This clonotype was picked up a small number of times. The rearrangement links TRBV12-3 or TRBV12-4 to TRBJ1-6, with D possibly being TRBD1 (5 bases). The CDR3 is made up of 15 amino acids. The V and J ends lost 4 bases and 10 bases respectively, with 17 bases between them. The DNA for the CDR3 is TGTGCCAGCAGTTCAACAGGAGTTGAGAAATCACCCCTCCACTTT. This encodes CASSSTGVEKSPLHF.

The table lists this clonotype with a few counts. The chain combines TRBV9 with TRBJ2-5, with 10 bases aligning to TRBD2. Per germline, CDR1 SGDLS and CDR2 YYNGEE. The V and J ends lost 2 bases and 5 bases, in that order; junction bases with no gene match: 3. This CDR3 has 14 residues. Written as DNA, the CDR3 is TGTGCCAGCAGCGTTAGCGGGGGGTTGGAGACCCAGTACTTC. This gives the protein CASSVSGGLETQYF. The full variable domain, rest sourced from reference TRBV9 and TRBJ2-5, is DSGVTQTPKHLITATGQRVTLRCSPRSGDLSVYWYQQSLDQGLQFLIQYYNGEERAKGNILERFSAQQFPDLHSELNLSSLELGDSALYFCASSVSGGLETQYFGPGTRLLVL.

This chain joins TRBV20-1 and TRBJ1-1, with 10 bases fitting TRBD1. Trimming removed 5 bases from V and 3 bases from J; junction bases left unmatched: 3. Looked up from germline, CDR1 is DFQATT and CDR2 is SNEGSKA (reference sequence). This CDR3 has 13 amino acids. The CDR3: CSASGTGDTEAFF. The CDR3 DNA follows: TGCAGTGCTTCCGGGACAGGGGACACTGAAGCTTTCTTT.

The rearrangement uses TRBV11-2 and TRBJ1-1; no reliable D call. The CDR3 is 11 amino acids. Trimming cost V 6 bases and J 5 bases, with 7 bases left between them. Germline CDR1 reads SGHAT; CDR2 reads FQNNGV. This CDR3 reads CASSERTEAFF. The CDR3 nucleotides read TGTGCCAGCAGTGAGAGGACTGAAGCTTTCTTT.

The chain carries TRBV20-1 and TRBJ1-1; the D is unclear. Trimming removed 0 bases at V and 6 bases at J, with 14 bases between. The CDR3 spans 14 residues. Germline CDR1 DFQATT, CDR2 SNEGSKA (reference sequence). DNA for the CDR3: TGCAGTGCTAGAGATCTTAGGCAGAGACCTGAAGCTTTCTTT. Its translation is CSARDLRQRPEAFF.

This clonotype appeared once. The chain recombines TRBV28 with TRBJ2-1; TRBD1 aligns across 9 bases. Germline trimming cut 3 bases from V and 9 bases from J; bases unmatched to any gene: 12. The CDR3 runs 16 residues. From germline, CDR1 is MDHEN and CDR2 SYDVKM. The CDR3 spells CASSFRARTGVAEQFF. The CDR3 DNA reads TGTGCCAGCAGTTTTCGGGCCCGGACAGGGGTCGCTGAGCAGTTCTTC.

This clonotype was picked up a small number of times. DNA of the CDR3: TGTGCCATCAGTGAGTCGCTGCAGCGCTACAATGAGCAGTTCTTC. This translates into CAISESLQRYNEQFF. The chain is built from TRBV10-3 and TRBJ2-1; D unresolved. V lost 0 bases and J 3 bases, leaving 9 bases between the germline ends. The CDR3 length is 15 residues. CDR1 is ENHRY and CDR2 is SYGVKD in the germline V gene.

This clonotype was picked up one time. In DNA form, the CDR3 reads TGTGCCATCAGGCCTAGCGGGGGTGAGATCGGGGAGCTGTTTTTT. Translated, it gives CAIRPSGGEIGELFF. V is TRBV10-3 and J is TRBJ2-2, with 10 bases aligning to TRBD2. The CDR3 spans 15 residues. Germline V lookup: CDR1 ENHRY, CDR2 SYGVKD. J gave up 7 bases and V 6 bases, and 8 bases lay outside the gene matches.

The chain combines TRBV7-8 with TRBJ2-3, with D hard to call. Trimming stripped 0 bases from V and 1 base from J, with 8 bases between. This CDR3 is built from 15 residues. CDR1 and CDR2 from the germline V gene are SGHVS and FQNEAQ. The chain's CDR3 is CASSLAAARTDTQYF. In DNA, the CDR3 is TGTGCCAGCAGCTTAGCGGCAGCCCGCACAGATACGCAGTATTTT. Looking up the rest from reference TRBV7-8 and TRBJ2-3 gives the full variable domain: GAGVSQSPRYKVAKRGQDVALRCDPISGHVSLFWYQQALGQGPEFLTYFQNEAQLDKSGLPSDRFFAERPEGSVSTLKIQRTQQEDSAVYLCASSLAAARTDTQYFGPGTRLTVL.

As concerns this clonotype: The germline gene is not matched at one end of the junction; a read error may be the cause. The chain has TRBV4-3 and TRBJ1-2, with TRBD1 as a possible D gene (6 bases). Germline V CDR1 and CDR2: LGHNA, YSLEER. This CDR3 region has 15 residues. The CDR3 DNA reads TGCACCAGCAGCCAAGATCGGTCAGGGGATTATGGCTACACCTTC. Translating gives CTSSQDRSGDYGYTF.

V is TRBV5-1 and J is TRBJ2-2, with 11 bases identical to TRBD2. This CDR3 region has 16 residues. Losses at the gene ends were 2 bases for V and 4 bases for J; bases not matched to a gene: 4. Germline V CDR1 and CDR2: SGHRS, YFSETQ. CDR3 in amino acids: CASSLLAGASTGELFF. CDR3 DNA sequence: TGCGCCAGCAGCTTACTAGCGGGGGCGAGCACCGGGGAGCTGTTTTTT.

This clonotype was found a few times. The chain carries TRBV11-2 and TRBJ1-4, with 12 nucleotides matching TRBD1. V dropped 5 bases and J dropped 10; count of bases not matched to a gene: 8. CDR1 is SGHAT, CDR2 FQNNGV, per germline. The CDR3 runs 15 residues. The CDR3 spells CASSPWGQGAAKLFF. CDR3 DNA sequence: TGTGCCAGCAGCCCCTGGGGACAGGGGGCCGCAAAACTGTTTTTT. Full variable domain (outside the CDR3, taken from reference TRBV11-2 and TRBJ1-4): EAGVAQSPRYKIIEKRQSVAFWCNPISGHATLYWYQQILGQGPKLLIQFQNNGVVDDSQLPKDRFSAERLKGVDSTLKIQPAKLEDSAVYLCASSPWGQGAAKLFFGSGTQLSVL.

There are a few counts of this clonotype. The V gene is TRBV29-1, the J gene TRBJ1-1; no clear D gene. CDR1 is SQVTM, CDR2 ANQGSEA, per germline. The CDR3 length is 13 residues. V lost 4 bases to trimming and J lost 0 bases, with 9 bases between them. This CDR3 is CSVVNIVNTEAFF. The CDR3 DNA sequence: TGCAGCGTTGTAAACATAGTGAACACTGAAGCTTTCTTT.

On this clonotype itself: The junction departs from the called germline gene at one end, perhaps through a read error. The chain joins TRBV20-1 to TRBJ2-5; D may be TRBD2 (5 bases). The V gene's germline CDR1 is DFQATT and CDR2 SNEGSKA (reference sequence). The CDR3 contains 13 residues. The CDR3 loop is CSARESSWETQYF. As DNA, the CDR3 is TGCAGTGCTAGAGAGAGTAGTTGGGAGACCCAGTATTTC.

This clonotype has just a few counts. V usage is TRBV20-1 and J usage is TRBJ2-1; D gene uncertain. There are 16 residues in the CDR3. Trimming left V 0 bases short and J 0 bases short, with 12 bases between. Germline V gene sequence: CDR1 DFQATT, CDR2 SNEGSKA (reference sequence). CDR3 bases: TGCAGTGCTAGAGATCGGGCGGCGAGCTCCTACAATGAGCAGTTCTTC. Translation gives CSARDRAASSYNEQFF.

This clonotype was seen a handful of times. The V gene is TRBV7-9, the J gene TRBJ2-5; D remains unclear. CDR3 length: 16 amino acids. The V end lost 1 base, the J end lost 0 bases, and 12 bases lay between the germline ends. Per the germline V gene, CDR1 is SEHNR and CDR2 is FQNEAQ (reference sequence). Written as DNA, the CDR3 is TGTGCCAGCAGCTTAGGCGGCCGAGAAAACCAAGAGACCCAGTACTTC. Protein product: CASSLGGRENQETQYF.

This rearrangement joins TRBV11-1 to TRBJ2-4, with 10 nucleotides matching TRBD2. Losses at the gene ends were 5 bases for V and 3 bases for J; bases not matched to a gene: 7. This CDR3 has 16 amino acids. Germline V CDR1 and CDR2: SGHAT, FQDESV (reference sequence). DNA for the CDR3: TGTGCCAGCAGCGGAAAAGCGGGAGGGGGCAAAAACATTCAGTACTTC. Amino acid sequence: CASSGKAGGGKNIQYF. The full variable domain, its missing parts supplied by reference TRBV11-1 and TRBJ2-4, is EAEVAQSPRYKITEKSQAVAFWCDPISGHATLYWYRQILGQGPELLVQFQDESVVDDSQLPKDRFSAERLKGVDSTLKIQPAELGDSAMYLCASSGKAGGGKNIQYFGAGTRLSVL.

This clonotype showed up just a few times. The V and J genes are TRBV20-1 and TRBJ2-5; the D gene is possibly TRBD2 (6 bases). The J call may not be correct, given that the DNA end is closer to TRBJ2-1. The CDR3 is 10 amino acids. CDR1 is DFQATT, CDR2 SNEGSKA, per germline (reference sequence). CDR3 coding DNA: TGCAGTGCTACCGGGACTCAGCAGTTCTTC. Its protein product is CSATGTQQFF.

This clonotype was detected only a few times. The V call is TRBV5-6, the J call TRBJ2-1; TRBD2 matches at 7 bases. In germline, CDR1 is SGHDT, CDR2 YYEEEE. Trimming cost V 4 bases and J 8 bases; bases outside gene matches: 3. The CDR3 spans 12 residues. The CDR3 is CASSIGRDEQFF. The CDR3 DNA reads TGTGCCAGCAGCATTGGGAGGGATGAGCAGTTCTTC.

V is TRBV20-1 and J is TRBJ2-3; tentatively, D is TRBD2 (5 bases). Germline CDR1 and CDR2: DFQATT and SNEGSKA (reference sequence). This CDR3 comprises 13 residues. V was cut by 7 bases and J by 4 bases, with 15 bases left in between. CDR3 residues: CSVPGRASDTQYF. The CDR3 region has the DNA TGCAGTGTCCCGGGAAGAGCCTCAGATACGCAGTATTTT.